Listed below are T cell receptor beta chains from one sample, sequenced in a study of OX40 agonist ivuxolimab in advanced cancers. Produced via immunoSEQ multiplex PCR; TCRdb's table is partial and in-frame only. This table holds 59,000 or so clones, 70% to 85% found once. The sample was CD4+ or CD8+ T cells sorted from blood, taken in a trial of the OX40 agonist ivuxolimab. These TCRs come from an adult with an advanced solid tumor such as melanoma, head and neck, liver or kidney cancer. CDR3s include the opening cysteine and the closing phenylalanine or tryptophan. D genes are given only for firm matches. Where a row states a size, it is once, few, many or the class of an expanded clone; other rows omit it.

v_call: TRBV7-2
d_call: .
j_call: TRBJ2-5
clone_size: .
cdr3_aa: CASSLAGTVQETQYF
cdr3_nt: TGTGCCAGCAGCTTAGCGGGGACGGTACAAGAGACCCAGTACTTC

v_call: TRBV28
d_call: TRBD1
j_call: TRBJ2-7
clone_size: .
cdr3_aa: CASSLDGTGLIEQYF
cdr3_nt: TGTGCCAGCAGTTTAGACGGGACAGGGTTGATCGAGCAGTACTTC

v_call: TRBV7-2
d_call: .
j_call: TRBJ1-5
clone_size: once
cdr3_aa: CASSLDGYSNQPQHF
cdr3_nt: TGTGCCAGCAGCCTGGACGGATATAGCAATCAGCCCCAGCATTTT

v_call: TRBV7-2
d_call: TRBD2
j_call: TRBJ2-5
clone_size: .
cdr3_aa: CASSPLTSSETQYF
cdr3_nt: TGTGCCAGCAGCCCATTGACTAGCTCCGAGACCCAGTACTTC

v_call: TRBV6-1
d_call: .
j_call: TRBJ1-4
clone_size: .
cdr3_aa: CASSEFYGDSVNLRSREKLFF
cdr3_nt: TGTGCCAGCAGTGAATTTTATGGTGATTCTGTGAACCTAAGGTCGAGGGAAAAACTGTTTTTT

v_call: TRBV29-1
d_call: TRBD2
j_call: TRBJ2-3
clone_size: .
cdr3_aa: CSLVGGPLAGGLNTQYF
cdr3_nt: TGCAGCCTGGTGGGTGGACCCCTAGCGGGAGGGCTAAATACGCAGTATTTT

v_call: TRBV18
d_call: .
j_call: TRBJ1-3
clone_size: .
cdr3_aa: CASSPADTGNTIYF
cdr3_nt: TGTGCCAGCTCACCAGCGGACACTGGAAACACCATATATTTT

v_call: TRBV4-2
d_call: TRBD2
j_call: TRBJ2-1
clone_size: .
cdr3_aa: CASSQDPRASGSRNEQFF
cdr3_nt: TGTGCCAGCAGCCAAGATCCGAGGGCTAGCGGGAGTAGGAATGAGCAGTTCTTC

v_call: TRBV29-1
d_call: TRBD2
j_call: TRBJ2-3
clone_size: .
cdr3_aa: CSVGRGADTQYF
cdr3_nt: TGCAGCGTGGGTCGGGGGGCAGATACGCAGTATTTT

v_call: TRBV13
d_call: TRBD1
j_call: TRBJ1-6
clone_size: once
cdr3_aa: CASSEGQGTSNSPLHF
cdr3_nt: TGTGCCAGCAGCGAGGGACAGGGGACGAGTAATTCACCCCTCCACTTT

v_call: TRBV6-5
d_call: .
j_call: TRBJ1-1
clone_size: once
cdr3_aa: CASSYSGGLRDTEAFF
cdr3_nt: TGTGCCAGCAGTTACTCCGGAGGGCTCCGGGACACTGAAGCTTTCTTT

v_call: TRBV29-1
d_call: .
j_call: TRBJ1-1
clone_size: .
cdr3_aa: CSVARTGSDTEAFF
cdr3_nt: TGCAGCGTAGCACGAACAGGGTCCGACACTGAAGCTTTCTTT

v_call: TRBV7-2
d_call: .
j_call: TRBJ1-2
clone_size: .
cdr3_aa: CASSPRVPSANYGYTF
cdr3_nt: TGTGCCAGCAGCCCCCGGGTGCCGAGTGCTAACTATGGCTACACCTTC

v_call: TRBV25-1
d_call: .
j_call: TRBJ1-2
clone_size: .
cdr3_aa: CASREGYGYTF
cdr3_nt: TGTGCCAGCAGGGAGGGCTATGGCTACACCTTC

v_call: TRBV4-1
d_call: .
j_call: TRBJ1-4
clone_size: .
cdr3_aa: CASSQEGGYRGEKLFF
cdr3_nt: TGCGCCAGCAGCCAAGAGGGAGGCTACCGAGGGGAAAAACTGTTTTTT

v_call: TRBV29-1
d_call: .
j_call: TRBJ1-4
clone_size: once
cdr3_aa: CSVGQINEKLFF
cdr3_nt: TGCAGCGTTGGCCAGATAAATGAAAAACTGTTTTTT

v_call: TRBV30
d_call: TRBD1
j_call: TRBJ2-6
clone_size: once
cdr3_aa: CAWSVGTAFYSGANVLTF
cdr3_nt: TGTGCCTGGAGTGTCGGGACAGCTTTTTACTCTGGGGCCAACGTCCTGACTTTC